The 12 T cell receptor beta chains in this list originate from one sample, sequenced in a study of blood T cell repertoires in COVID-19. Produced via immunoSEQ multiplex PCR; TCRdb's table is partial and in-frame only. The table records around 300,000 clones, approximately 89% of them present only once. Sequencing was performed on PBMCs or T cells enriched from blood (not recorded which). These receptors were taken from a woman aged 55-69 years who had recovered from COVID-19.

This clone has only one observation. The chain employs TRBV18 and TRBJ1-1; 7 bases fit TRBD1. This CDR3 has 15 residues. Germline lookup yields CDR1 KGHSH and CDR2 LQKENI. The J segment lost 7 bases and the V segment lost 3 bases, leaving 11 bases of the junction unmatched. Here the CDR3 DNA reads TGTGCCAGCTCACCCCTGAAGGGGGCGCGGGATGAAGCTTTCTTT. Encoded protein: CASSPLKGARDEAFF.

The rearrangement joins TRBV14 to TRBJ1-5; 9 nucleotides line up with TRBD1. Losses at the gene ends were 2 bases for V and 5 bases for J; bases not matched to a gene: 7. This CDR3 contains 16 residues. CDR1 is SGHDN and CDR2 is FVKESK in the germline V gene. In nucleotides, the CDR3 is TGTGCCAGCAGCCAACCTACAGGGGGCGCCCATCAGCCCCAGCATTTT. Translating gives CASSQPTGGAHQPQHF.

The chain couples TRBV27 to TRBJ2-7, with 10 nucleotides matching TRBD1. The CDR3 consists of 16 residues. Germline trimming cut 3 bases from V and 3 bases from J; bases unmatched to any gene: 8. Germline V gene data show CDR1 as MNHEY and CDR2 as SMNVEV (reference sequence). The chain's CDR3 is CASSLGRGQGFYEQYF. For the CDR3, the DNA is TGTGCCAGCAGTTTGGGTAGGGGACAGGGGTTCTACGAGCAGTACTTC.

There are a few counts of this clone. The rearrangement links TRBV7-3 to TRBJ2-3; no firm D call. The CDR3 totals 13 residues. V was clipped by 5 bases and J by 4 bases, with 10 bases between them. Germline CDR1 reads SGHTA; CDR2 reads FQGTGA. The CDR3 is CASSREIADTQYF. The CDR3 DNA reads TGTGCCAGCAGCCGAGAGATTGCAGATACGCAGTATTTT.

The V and J genes are TRBV28 and TRBJ2-2; tentatively, D is TRBD1 (5 bases). With 6 bases removed from V and 9 bases from J, the gap between germline ends came to 11 bases. Germline-derived CDR1 and CDR2 are MDHEN and SYDVKM. The CDR3 is 12 amino acids. The CDR3 DNA reads TGTGCCAGCAGCTCTAGGGGCTGGGAGCTGTTTTTT. Its protein is CASSSRGWELFF.

As to this clone: At one end the junction does not follow the germline gene, possibly because of a read error. The rearrangement uses TRBV19 and TRBJ2-1; TRBD1 is a possible D gene (5 bases). There are 14 residues in the CDR3. Germline V gene sequence: CDR1 LNHDA, CDR2 SQIVND (reference sequence). CDR3 nucleotide sequence: TGTGCCAGCAGTATTCAGGGCTCCTACAATGAGCAGTTCTTC. Amino acids: CASSIQGSYNEQFF.

The chain joins TRBV11-2 to TRBJ2-3; 7 bases are shared with TRBD1. The germline CDR1 and CDR2 sequences are SGHAT and FQNNGV. The CDR3 loop spans 16 amino acids. Germline trimming cut 4 bases from V and 0 bases from J; bases unmatched to any gene: 7. The DNA of the CDR3 is TGTGCCAGCAGCTCCAACTCGGGACAGAGCACAGATACGCAGTATTTT. It encodes CASSSNSGQSTDTQYF.

This clone was observed a single time. The chain couples TRBV5-1 to TRBJ2-1; 8 nucleotides line up with TRBD1. The junction had 9 bases not matched to a gene; V was cut back by 1 base and J by 6 bases. Germline CDR1 is SGHRS and CDR2 is YFSETQ. The CDR3 totals 16 residues. In DNA, the CDR3 is TGCGCCAGCAGCTTGTCCCGGACAGGGATTCGCAATGAGCAGTTCTTC. Protein: CASSLSRTGIRNEQFF.

The genes are TRBV7-8 and TRBJ2-1, with TRBD1 identical over 9 bases. Germline V gene data show CDR1 as SGHVS and CDR2 as FQNEAQ. The CDR3 is 15 residues long. Trimming cost V 4 bases and J 7 bases; bases outside gene matches: 8. The CDR3 spells CASSSGTGTGNEQFF. The CDR3 region has the DNA TGTGCCAGCAGCTCTGGGACAGGGACTGGTAATGAGCAGTTCTTC.

The rearrangement joins TRBV3-1 (or the pseudogene TRBV3-2) to TRBJ2-5; TRBD1 matches at 7 bases. Germline CDR1 LGHDT, CDR2 YNNKEL (reference sequence). The trim removed 7 bases at V and 0 bases at J, leaving 17 bases unmatched. CDR3 size: 18 residues. In DNA form, the CDR3 reads TGTGCCAGCAACTCCTTACTCCACAGGGGTGTCGACCAAGAGACCCAGTACTTC. Translation: CASNSLLHRGVDQETQYF.

V gene TRBV30 combines with J gene TRBJ2-2; D gene ambiguous. The CDR3 spans 11 residues. The germline CDR1 and CDR2 sequences are GTSNPN and SVGIG (reference sequence). With 8 bases removed from V and 4 bases from J, the gap between germline ends came to 8 bases. CDR3 DNA: TGTGCCCGACAAGTCACCGGGGAGCTGTTTTTT. This sequence encodes CARQVTGELFF.

The chain couples TRBV21-1 to TRBJ1-2; the table's D call of TRBD1 was not tested on the DNA. TRBV21-1 is a pseudogene locus. This CDR3 comprises 15 residues. CDR3 in DNA: TGTGCCAGCAGCAACAGAACAGAGACCTTCTATGGCTACACCTTC. This encodes CASSNRTETFYGYTF.